This TCR beta chain was identified in a study of shared clonotypes between healthy human individuals (dated by TCRdb to the early 2020s). A note on the overall study: A couple of women and a few men aged 18 to 49 years were included in the cohort. For each donor, three plates each were used for CD4 naive and CD4 memory, two plates were used for CD8 naive, and one plate was used for CD8 memory. Blood TCR repertoires of five healthy adults were deeply sequenced to estimate repertoire size and the extent of clonotype sharing between individuals. To increase sequencing depth and limit assay-specific biases, TCR repertoire library preparation and sequencing were carried out by different laboratories using diverse techniques. Each donor's leukapheresis produced roughly between roughly 0.85 and 9 billion PBMCs.

The CDR3 numbers 17 residues from cysteine through phenylalanine. Of all the DNA, just the CDR3 is kept, 51 bases in frame from base 1. Here V drops 2 bases and J drops 5 bases, and the junction holds 6 bases not matched to any gene. Per the germline V gene, MGHRA is the CDR1 and YSYEKL is the CDR2. For the CD8 naive samples, CD45RO-negative cells were positively selected for CCR7, yielding a CD45RA+CCR7+ population from which TemRA cells were excluded. Donors were healthy HIV-negative adults with no recently reported acute infections or vaccinations. Every donor was a Caucasian adult residing in Nashville, Tennessee, USA. Blood was collected by leukapheresis, and PBMCs were isolated by Ficoll-Histopaque density gradient centrifugation and then cryopreserved in liquid nitrogen vapor phase. Purity and quantity of every magnetically sorted T cell population were checked by analytical flow cytometry. Genomic DNA was isolated from every sorted fraction and measured by UV absorbance on a Nanodrop 2000c.

Using the deep immunoSEQ assay, TCR CDR3 regions were amplified from genomic DNA by multiplex PCR. Extracted genomic DNA from each cell subset was distributed evenly across all wells of several immunoSEQ 96-well plates, and each plate was treated as a replicate. Each replicate PCR for sorted subsets received about 0.2 ug genomic DNA, equal to roughly 29,000 T cell genomes. Purified libraries were measured with a Qubit 3.0 fluorometer, size-checked on a Bioanalyzer 2100, and measured again with the KAPA Library Quantification kit. Each immunoSEQ 96-well plate was sequenced on its own single-read 150-cycle Illumina NextSeq 550 flow cell. The study's own analysis went as follows. The immunoSEQ output contained only junctional sequences without quality scores, so filtering could not match that applied to full-length reads. Sequences were annotated with PyIR, a Python wrapper for IgBLAST v1.9, and V/J genes and CDR3 were assigned using IMGT germline references. Reads with weak V/J assignments (E-value above 1e-6), missing CDR3, stop codons, out-of-frame junctions, or ambiguous translated residues were removed. V3J clonotypes were defined as sequences sharing the same inferred V gene, J gene, and CDR3 amino acid sequence. Percentage overlap between repertoires was calculated by dividing the number of shared unique clonotypes by the size of the smaller repertoire. Repertoire richness was assessed with RTK rarefaction, the Chao1 estimator, and Recon v2.1 estimates of unobserved clonotypes. Generation probabilities were computed with OLGA for all TCRbeta clonotypes obtained by the gDNA method from a handful of donors. Drawn from immuneACCESS, this table holds only the in-frame rearrangements with V and J called that TCRdb kept. Clones are partly lost; checked studies trace under half to an unresolved V gene and leave the rest unexplained. V, J and clone size were drawn from that table, and D and trimming were deduced from the DNA. The sample data list about 2,200,000 clones, and about 92% of these were observed just once. The ten largest clones add up to over 1.5% of the sample.

The study at large found these results: Pairwise subsampling led to the expectation that sequencing depth would affect the degree of clonotype sharing among donors. When a handful of donors were compared, the shared fraction of clonotypes was 5% to 6.5% for naive CD4, roughly 3.3% for naive CD8, more than 2% for memory CD4, and around 0.4% for memory CD8. Because the study included a small number of donors, the genetic and exposure-history diversity represented was limited. Only blood was sampled, and tissue TCR repertoires likely differ from those in blood. Naive subsets generally had larger estimated clonotype richness than memory subsets did. Even with the large sequencing depth, rarefaction of the sorted-subset datasets indicated that sequencing was incomplete. Compared with non-shared clonotypes, the clonotypes found in all four sorted-subset donors had higher generation probabilities.

Comment on this clone: This receptor's antigen is unknown. No base quality values were provided; no much bigger clone lies one nucleotide off.

The sequenced sample was naive CD8+ T cells from PBMCs. The label giving this sample's cell subset or site can be read as: CD45RA+CCR7+. The source is a man aged 18 to 30 in good health. Some clones in this sample may be carry-over from other donors' samples. Here the chain combines TRBV4-1 and TRBJ2-1; TRBD2 lines up with 13 middle nucleotides. The bases read TGCGCCAGCAGCCAAAGGACTAGCGGGAGTCCTCACAATGAGCAGTTCTTC. Its amino acids are CASSQRTSGSPHNEQFF.